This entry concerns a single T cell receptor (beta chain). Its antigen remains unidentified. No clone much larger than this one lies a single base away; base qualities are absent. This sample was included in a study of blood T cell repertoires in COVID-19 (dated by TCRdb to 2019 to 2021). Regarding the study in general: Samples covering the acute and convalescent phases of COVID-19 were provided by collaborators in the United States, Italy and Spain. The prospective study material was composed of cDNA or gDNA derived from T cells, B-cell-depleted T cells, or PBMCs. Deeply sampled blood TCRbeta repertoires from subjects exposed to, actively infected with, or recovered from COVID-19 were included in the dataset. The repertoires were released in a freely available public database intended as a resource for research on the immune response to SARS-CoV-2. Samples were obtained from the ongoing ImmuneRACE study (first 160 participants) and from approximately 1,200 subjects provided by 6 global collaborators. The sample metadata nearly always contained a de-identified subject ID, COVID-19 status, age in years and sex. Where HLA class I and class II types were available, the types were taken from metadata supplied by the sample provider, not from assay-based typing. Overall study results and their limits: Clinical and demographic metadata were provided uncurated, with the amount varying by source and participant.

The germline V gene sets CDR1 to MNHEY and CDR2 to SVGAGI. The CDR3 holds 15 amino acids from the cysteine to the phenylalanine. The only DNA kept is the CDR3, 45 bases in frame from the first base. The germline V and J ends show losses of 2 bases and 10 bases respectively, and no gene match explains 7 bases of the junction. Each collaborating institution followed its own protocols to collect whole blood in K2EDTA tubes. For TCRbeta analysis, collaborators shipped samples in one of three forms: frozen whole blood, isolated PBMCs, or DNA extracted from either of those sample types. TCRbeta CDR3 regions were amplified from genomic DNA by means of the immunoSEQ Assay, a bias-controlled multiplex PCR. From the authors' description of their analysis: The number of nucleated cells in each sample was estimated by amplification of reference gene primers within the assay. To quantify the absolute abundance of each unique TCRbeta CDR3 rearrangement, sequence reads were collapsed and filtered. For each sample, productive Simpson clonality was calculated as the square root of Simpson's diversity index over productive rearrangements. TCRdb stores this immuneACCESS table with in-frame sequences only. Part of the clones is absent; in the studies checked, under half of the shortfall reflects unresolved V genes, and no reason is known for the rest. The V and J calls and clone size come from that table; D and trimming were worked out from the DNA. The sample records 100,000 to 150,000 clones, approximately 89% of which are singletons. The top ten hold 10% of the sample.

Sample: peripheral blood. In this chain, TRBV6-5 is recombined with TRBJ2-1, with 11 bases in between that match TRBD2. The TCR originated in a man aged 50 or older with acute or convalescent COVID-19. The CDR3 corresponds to CASSYRTSGRDEQFF. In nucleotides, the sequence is TGTGCCAGCAGTTACAGAACTAGCGGGAGAGACGAGCAGTTCTTC.